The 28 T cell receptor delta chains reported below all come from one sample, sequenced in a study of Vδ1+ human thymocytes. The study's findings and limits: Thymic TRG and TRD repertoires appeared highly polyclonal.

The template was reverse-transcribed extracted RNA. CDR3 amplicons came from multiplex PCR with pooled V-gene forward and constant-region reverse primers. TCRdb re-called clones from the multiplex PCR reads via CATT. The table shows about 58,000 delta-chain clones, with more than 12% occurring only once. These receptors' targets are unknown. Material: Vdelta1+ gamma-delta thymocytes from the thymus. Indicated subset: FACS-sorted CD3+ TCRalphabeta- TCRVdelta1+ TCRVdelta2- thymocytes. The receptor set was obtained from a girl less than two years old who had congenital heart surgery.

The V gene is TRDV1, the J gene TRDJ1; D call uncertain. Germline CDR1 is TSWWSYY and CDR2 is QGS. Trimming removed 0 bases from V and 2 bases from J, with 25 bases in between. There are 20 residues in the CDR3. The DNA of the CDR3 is TGTGCTCTTGGGGAACTCGGTCTCCTCCCGGGTCCAGAACCAACCGATAAACTCATCTTT. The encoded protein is CALGELGLLPGPEPTDKLIF.

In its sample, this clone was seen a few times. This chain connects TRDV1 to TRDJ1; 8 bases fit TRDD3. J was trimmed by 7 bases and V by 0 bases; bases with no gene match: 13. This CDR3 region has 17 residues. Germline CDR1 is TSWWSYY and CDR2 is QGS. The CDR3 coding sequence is TGTGCTCTTGGGGAACTCCCCCCTGGGGGACCAACTGCTAAACTCATCTTT. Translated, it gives CALGELPPGGPTAKLIF.

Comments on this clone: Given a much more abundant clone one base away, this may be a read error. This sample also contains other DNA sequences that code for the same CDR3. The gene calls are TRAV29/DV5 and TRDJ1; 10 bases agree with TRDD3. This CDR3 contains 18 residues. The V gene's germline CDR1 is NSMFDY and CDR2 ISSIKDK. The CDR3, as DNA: TGTGCCGCAAGCTCTGGAATATGGGGGATACAGGACACCGATAAACTCATCTTT. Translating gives CAASSGIWGIQDTDKLIF.

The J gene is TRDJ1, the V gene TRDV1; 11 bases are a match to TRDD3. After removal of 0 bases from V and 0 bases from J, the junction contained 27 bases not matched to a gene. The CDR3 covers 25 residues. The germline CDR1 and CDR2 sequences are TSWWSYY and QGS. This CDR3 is CALGELSGASIRCTGGYVYTDKLIF. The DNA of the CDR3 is TGTGCTCTTGGGGAACTCTCAGGCGCCTCCATAAGGTGTACTGGGGGATATGTGTACACCGATAAACTCATCTTT.

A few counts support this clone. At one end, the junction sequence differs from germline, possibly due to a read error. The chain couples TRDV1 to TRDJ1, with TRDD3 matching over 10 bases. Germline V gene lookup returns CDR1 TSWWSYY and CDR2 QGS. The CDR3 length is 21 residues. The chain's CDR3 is CALGGPGPPTKGGIRGDKLIF. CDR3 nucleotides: TGCGCTCTTGGCGGACCAGGTCCGCCTACCAAGGGGGGGATACGGGGCGATAAACTCATCTTT.

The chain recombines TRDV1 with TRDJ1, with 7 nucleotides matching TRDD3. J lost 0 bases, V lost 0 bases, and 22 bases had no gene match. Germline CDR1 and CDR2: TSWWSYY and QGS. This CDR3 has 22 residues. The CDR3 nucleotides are TGTGCTCTTGGGGAACTCTCTCCCCGGAGGGTGGGGGACCTACCGTACACCGATAAACTCATCTTT. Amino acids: CALGELSPRRVGDLPYTDKLIF.

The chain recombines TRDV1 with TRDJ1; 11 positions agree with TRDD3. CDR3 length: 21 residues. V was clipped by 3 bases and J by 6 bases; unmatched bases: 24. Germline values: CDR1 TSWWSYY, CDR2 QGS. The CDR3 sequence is CALGDDETDLGDTEGTHKLIF. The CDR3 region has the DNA TGTGCTCTTGGGGACGATGAGACCGACTTGGGGGATACGGAGGGCACTCATAAACTCATCTTT.

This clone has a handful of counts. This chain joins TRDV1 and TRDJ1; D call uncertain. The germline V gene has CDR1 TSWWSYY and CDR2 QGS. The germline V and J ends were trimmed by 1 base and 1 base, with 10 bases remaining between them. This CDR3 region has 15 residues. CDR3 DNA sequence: TGTGCTCTTGGGGAACCAAAATCCCGCACCGATAAACTCATCTTT. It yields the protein CALGEPKSRTDKLIF.

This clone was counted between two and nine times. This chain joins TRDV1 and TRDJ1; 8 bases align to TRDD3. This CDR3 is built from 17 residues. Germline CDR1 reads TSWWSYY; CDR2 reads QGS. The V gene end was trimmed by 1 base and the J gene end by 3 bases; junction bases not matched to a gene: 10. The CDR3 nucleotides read TGTGCTCTTGGGGAACCTACTGACTGGGGGGGTGCCGATAAACTCATCTTT. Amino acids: CALGEPTDWGGADKLIF.

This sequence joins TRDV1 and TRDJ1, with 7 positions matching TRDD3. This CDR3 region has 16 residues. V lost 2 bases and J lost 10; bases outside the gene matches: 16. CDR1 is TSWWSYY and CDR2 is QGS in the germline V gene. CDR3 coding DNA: TGTGCTCTTGGGGAAGTTCATCGGCGAGGGATACAAGTACTCATCTTT. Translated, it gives CALGEVHRRGIQVLIF.

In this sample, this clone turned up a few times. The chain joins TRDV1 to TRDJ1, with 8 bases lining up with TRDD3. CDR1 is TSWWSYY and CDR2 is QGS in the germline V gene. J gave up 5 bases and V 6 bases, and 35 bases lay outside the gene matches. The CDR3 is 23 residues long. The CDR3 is CALGGFLGGPLYWGLRGPDKLIF. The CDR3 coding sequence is TGTGCTCTTGGAGGTTTTCTAGGCGGTCCCTTGTACTGGGGGCTGAGGGGGCCAGATAAACTCATCTTT.

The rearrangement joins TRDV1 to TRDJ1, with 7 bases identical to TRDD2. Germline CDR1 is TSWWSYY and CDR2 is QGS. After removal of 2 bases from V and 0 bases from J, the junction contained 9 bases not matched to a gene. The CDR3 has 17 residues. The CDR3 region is CALGEVAFLLYTDKLIF. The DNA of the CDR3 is TGTGCTCTTGGGGAAGTCGCCTTCCTCTTGTACACCGATAAACTCATCTTT.

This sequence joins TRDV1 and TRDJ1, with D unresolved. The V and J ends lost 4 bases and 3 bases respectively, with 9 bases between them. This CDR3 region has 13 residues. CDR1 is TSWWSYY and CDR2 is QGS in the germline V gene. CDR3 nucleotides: TGTGCTCTTGGGGGAGTGGACTCCGATAAACTCATCTTT. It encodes CALGGVDSDKLIF.

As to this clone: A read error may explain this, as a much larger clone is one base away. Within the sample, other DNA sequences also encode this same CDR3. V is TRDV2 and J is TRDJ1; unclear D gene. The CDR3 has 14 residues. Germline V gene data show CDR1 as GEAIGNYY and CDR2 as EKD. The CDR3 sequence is CACDTVRENDKLIF. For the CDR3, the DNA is TGTGCCTGCGACACCGTCCGGGAGAATGATAAACTCATCTTT.

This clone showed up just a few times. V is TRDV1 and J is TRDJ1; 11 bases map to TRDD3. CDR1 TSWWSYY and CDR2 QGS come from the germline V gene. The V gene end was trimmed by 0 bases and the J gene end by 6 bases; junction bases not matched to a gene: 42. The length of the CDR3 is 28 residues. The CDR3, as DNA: TGTGCTCTTGGGGAACTCCCATTTCCTACGTCGTCGGGGGTACTGGGGGATAATATCCAATCCTTCCTTAATAAACTCATCTTT. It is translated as CALGELPFPTSSGVLGDNIQSFLNKLIF.

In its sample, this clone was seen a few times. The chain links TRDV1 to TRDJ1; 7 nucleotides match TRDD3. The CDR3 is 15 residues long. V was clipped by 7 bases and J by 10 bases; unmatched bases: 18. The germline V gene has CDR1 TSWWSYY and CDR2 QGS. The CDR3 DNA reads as TGTGCTCTTGTAGAACTGGGGACCTCCGGGTTCGGACTCATCTTT. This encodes CALVELGTSGFGLIF.

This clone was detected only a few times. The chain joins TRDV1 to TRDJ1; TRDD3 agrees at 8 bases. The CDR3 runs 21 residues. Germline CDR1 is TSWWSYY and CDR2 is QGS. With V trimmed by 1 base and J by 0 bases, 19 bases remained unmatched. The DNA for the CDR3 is TGTGCTCTTGGGGAACCTCCTCCCCTACTGCTACTGGGGGGTCACACCGATAAACTCATCTTT. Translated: CALGEPPPLLLLGGHTDKLIF.

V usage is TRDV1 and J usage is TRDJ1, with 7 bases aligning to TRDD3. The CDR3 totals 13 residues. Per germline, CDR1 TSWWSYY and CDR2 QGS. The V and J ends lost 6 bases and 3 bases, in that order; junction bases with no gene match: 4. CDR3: CALGSGGPDKLIF. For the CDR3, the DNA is TGTGCTCTTGGTTCTGGGGGGCCCGATAAACTCATCTTT.

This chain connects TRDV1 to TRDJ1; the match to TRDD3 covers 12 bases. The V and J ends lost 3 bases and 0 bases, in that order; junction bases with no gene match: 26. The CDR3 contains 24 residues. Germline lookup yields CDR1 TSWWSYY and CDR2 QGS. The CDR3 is CALGDLPFPEGTGGYFSDTDKLIF. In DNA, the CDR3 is TGTGCTCTTGGGGACCTCCCCTTCCCCGAGGGTACTGGGGGATACTTCTCCGACACCGATAAACTCATCTTT.

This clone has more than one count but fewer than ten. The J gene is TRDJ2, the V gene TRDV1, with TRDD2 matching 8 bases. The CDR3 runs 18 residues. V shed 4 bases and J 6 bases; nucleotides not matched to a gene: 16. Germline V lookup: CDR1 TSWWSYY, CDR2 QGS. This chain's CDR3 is CALGGKSSYGRLAAQLFF. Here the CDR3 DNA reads TGTGCTCTTGGGGGGAAATCTTCCTACGGGAGGTTGGCAGCACAACTCTTCTTT.

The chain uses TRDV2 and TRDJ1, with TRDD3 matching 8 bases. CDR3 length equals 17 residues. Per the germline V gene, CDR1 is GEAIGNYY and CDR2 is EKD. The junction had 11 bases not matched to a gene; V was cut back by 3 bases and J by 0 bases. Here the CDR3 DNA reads TGTGCCTGTGACCCTGGGGGACCCGAAAAATACACCGATAAACTCATCTTT. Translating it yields CACDPGGPEKYTDKLIF.

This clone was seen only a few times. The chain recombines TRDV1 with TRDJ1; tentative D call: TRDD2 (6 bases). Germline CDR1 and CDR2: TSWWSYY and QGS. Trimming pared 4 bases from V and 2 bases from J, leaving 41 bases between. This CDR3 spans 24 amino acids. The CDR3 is CALGGRPLKAFQRMKGAETDKLIF. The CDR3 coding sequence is TGTGCTCTTGGGGGCCGCCCCTTAAAGGCCTTCCAGCGAATGAAGGGCGCTGAAACCGATAAACTCATCTTT.

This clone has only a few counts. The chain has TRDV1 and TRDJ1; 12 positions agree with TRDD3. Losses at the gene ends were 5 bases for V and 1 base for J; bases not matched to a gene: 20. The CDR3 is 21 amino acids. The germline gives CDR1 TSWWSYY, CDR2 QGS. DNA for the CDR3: TGTGCTCTTGGGTCCCAATCTACGGTTCCCTTACTGGGGGATACCACCGATAAACTCATCTTT. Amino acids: CALGSQSTVPLLGDTTDKLIF.

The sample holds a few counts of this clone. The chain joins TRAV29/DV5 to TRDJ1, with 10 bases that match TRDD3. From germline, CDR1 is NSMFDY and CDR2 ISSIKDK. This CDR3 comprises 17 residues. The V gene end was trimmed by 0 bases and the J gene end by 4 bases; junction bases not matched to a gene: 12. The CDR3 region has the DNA TGTGCAGCAAGCGGAGAAGGATCGGGGGATACGATCGATAAACTCATCTTT. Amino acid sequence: CAASGEGSGDTIDKLIF.

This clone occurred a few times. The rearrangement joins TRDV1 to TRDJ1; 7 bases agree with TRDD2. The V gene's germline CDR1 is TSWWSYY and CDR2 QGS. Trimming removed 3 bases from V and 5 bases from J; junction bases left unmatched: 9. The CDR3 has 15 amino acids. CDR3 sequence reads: CALGDRLPRVDKLIF. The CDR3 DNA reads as TGTGCTCTTGGGGATAGGCTTCCTAGGGTTGATAAACTCATCTTT.

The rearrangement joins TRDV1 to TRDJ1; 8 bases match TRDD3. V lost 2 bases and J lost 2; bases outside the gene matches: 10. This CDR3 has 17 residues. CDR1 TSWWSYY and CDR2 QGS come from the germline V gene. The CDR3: CALGECPGGIGTDKLIF. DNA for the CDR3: TGTGCTCTTGGGGAATGCCCTGGGGGAATCGGGACCGATAAACTCATCTTT.

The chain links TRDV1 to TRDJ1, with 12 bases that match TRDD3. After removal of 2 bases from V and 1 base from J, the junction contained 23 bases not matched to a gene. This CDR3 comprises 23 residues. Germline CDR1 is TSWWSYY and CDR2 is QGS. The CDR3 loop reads CALGEYFLPYWGIPPLGTDKLIF. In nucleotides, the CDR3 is TGTGCTCTTGGGGAATACTTCCTACCGTACTGGGGGATACCCCCTTTAGGCACCGATAAACTCATCTTT.

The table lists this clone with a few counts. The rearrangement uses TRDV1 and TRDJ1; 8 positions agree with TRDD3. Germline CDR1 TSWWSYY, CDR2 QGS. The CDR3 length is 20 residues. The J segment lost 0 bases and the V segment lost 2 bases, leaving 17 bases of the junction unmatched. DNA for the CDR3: TGTGCTCTTGGGGAAGAGGAAAAACGGAAGGTGGGGGATGACACCGATAAACTCATCTTT. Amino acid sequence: CALGEEEKRKVGDDTDKLIF.